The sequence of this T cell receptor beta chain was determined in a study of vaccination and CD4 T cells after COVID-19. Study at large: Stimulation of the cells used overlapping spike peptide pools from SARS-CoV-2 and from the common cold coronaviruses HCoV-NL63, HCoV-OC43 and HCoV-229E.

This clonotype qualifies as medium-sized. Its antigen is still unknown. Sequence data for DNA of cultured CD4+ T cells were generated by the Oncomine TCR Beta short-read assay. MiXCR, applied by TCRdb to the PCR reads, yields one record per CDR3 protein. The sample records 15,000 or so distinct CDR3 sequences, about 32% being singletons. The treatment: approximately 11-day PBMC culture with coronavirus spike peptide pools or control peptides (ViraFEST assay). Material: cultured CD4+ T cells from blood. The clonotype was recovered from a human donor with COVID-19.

In DNA form, the CDR3 reads TGTGCCACCTCAGGGGGGGAGACCCAGTACTTC. It yields the protein CATSGGETQYF. The V gene is TRBV15, the J gene TRBJ2-5; perhaps TRBD1 as D (7 bases). V dropped 8 bases and J dropped 5 bases, with 9 bases sitting between them. CDR1 and CDR2 (germline): LNHNV, YYDKDF (reference sequence). This CDR3 region has 11 residues.